This TCR beta chain was sequenced for a study of blood T cell repertoires in COVID-19. The CDR3 sequence is 14 residues long. From germline, CDR1 is LGHDT and CDR2 YNNKEL (reference sequence). Trimming removed 5 bases from V and 9 bases from J, with 17 bases in between. The repertoire was sequenced with immunoSEQ multiplex PCR; TCRdb's copy has only in-frame clones and lacks some. The data hold more than 110,000 clones, with 84% observed a single time. Source material: peripheral blood. The receptor's source is a human donor in a cohort sampled during active COVID-19. The chain carries TRBV3-1 (or the pseudogene TRBV3-2) and TRBJ2-1; D is possibly TRBD2 (8 bases). The CDR3 DNA sequence: TGTGCCAGCAGCGTCAGGGGGACTAGTCGTGAGCAGTTCTTC. Its protein product is CASSVRGTSREQFF.